These 24 T cell receptor beta chains originate from one sample sequenced in a study of cytomegalovirus exposure and HLA in healthy donors. 60 Vbeta and 13 Jbeta primers were used in PCR. The table came from immunoSEQ multiplex PCR; TCRdb's copy has only in-frame clones and leaves some out. The top ten clones hold roughly 1.5% of a sample with under 150,000 clones, approximately 80% of them seen once. Sequenced input: PBMCs. All receptors come from a woman between 18 and 29 years old in good health and CMV-seronegative.

This chain joins TRBV19 and TRBJ1-3, with 10 bases lining up with TRBD1. The CDR3 has 14 residues. Looked up from germline, CDR1 is LNHDA and CDR2 is SQIVND (reference sequence). V dropped 7 bases and J dropped 6; count of bases not matched to a gene: 6. CDR3: CASTGTGEKNTIYF. CDR3 sequence (DNA): TGTGCCAGTACCGGGACAGGGGAAAAAAACACCATATATTTT.

This clone was detected a few times. The chain employs TRBV7-8 and TRBJ2-3; 7 bases align to TRBD2. The germline V gene encodes CDR1 SGHVS and CDR2 FQNEAQ. The V segment lost 2 bases and the J segment 2 bases; nucleotides outside the gene matches: 4. The CDR3 spans 15 residues. Here the CDR3 reads CASSLSGEHTDTQYF. CDR3 sequence (DNA): TGTGCCAGCAGCTTAAGCGGGGAACACACAGATACGCAGTATTTT.

CDR3 DNA sequence: TGTGCCAGCAGTTACGGCACAGCACAGACGAACACTGAAGCTTTCTTT. Protein product: CASSYGTAQTNTEAFF. The V call is TRBV6-6, the J call TRBJ1-1; D remains unclear. This CDR3 region has 16 residues. V lost 2 bases to trimming and J lost 1 base, with 14 bases between them. Germline loops: CDR1 MNHNY, CDR2 SVGAGI (reference sequence).

This sequence joins TRBV19 and TRBJ1-5, with TRBD1 matching over 8 bases. V lost 6 bases to trimming and J lost 4 bases; unmatched junction nucleotides: 5. The CDR3 covers 14 residues. The V gene's germline CDR1 is LNHDA and CDR2 SQIVND (reference sequence). Written as DNA, the CDR3 is TGTGCCAGTAGCCTTGGGACAGGAAATCAGCCCCAGCATTTT. This sequence encodes CASSLGTGNQPQHF. Complete variable domain (other parts from reference TRBV19 and TRBJ1-5): DGGITQSPKYLFRKEGQNVTLSCEQNLNHDAMYWYRQDPGQGLRLIYYSQIVNDFQKGDIAEGYSVSREKKESFPLTVTSAQKNPTAFYLCASSLGTGNQPQHFGDGTRLSIL.

The chain is built from TRBV29-1 and TRBJ1-5, with D unresolved. V was pared by 3 bases and J by 4 bases, with 10 bases between. The CDR3 extends over 13 amino acids. Germline-derived CDR1 and CDR2 are SQVTM and ANQGSEA. DNA of the CDR3: TGCAGCGTTGAGGCACAGCCGAATCAGCCCCAGCATTTT. It specifies CSVEAQPNQPQHF.

This chain links TRBV5-1 with TRBJ1-1, with D maybe TRBD1 (6 bases). V was cut by 3 bases and J by 1 base, with 13 bases left in between. Germline-derived CDR1 and CDR2 are SGHRS and YFSETQ. This CDR3 contains 15 residues. CDR3 nucleotide sequence: TGCGCCAGCAGCTCGACTCAGGGGAGGAACACTGAAGCTTTCTTT. This sequence encodes CASSSTQGRNTEAFF.

The chain carries TRBV5-5 and TRBJ2-5; D not certain. Germline CDR1 is SGHKS and CDR2 is YYEKEE (reference sequence). The germline V and J ends were trimmed by 3 bases and 3 bases, with 6 bases remaining between them. The CDR3 is 12 residues long. DNA for the CDR3: TGTGCCAGCAGCTACTTCGAAGAGACCCAGTACTTC. It codes for CASSYFEETQYF.

The gene calls are TRBV7-9 and TRBJ1-1; weak D call: TRBD1 (5 bases). The length of the CDR3 is 17 residues. In germline, CDR1 is SEHNR, CDR2 FQNEAQ (reference sequence). V was trimmed by 8 bases and J by 2 bases, leaving 24 bases between them. This CDR3 is CASSDLTGERVNTEAFF. CDR3 DNA sequence: TGTGCCAGCTCTGATCTAACGGGGGAGAGGGTAAACACTGAAGCTTTCTTT.

This chain links TRBV2 with TRBJ2-7, with D uncertain. The CDR3 has 13 residues. Germline V gene lookup returns CDR1 SNHLY and CDR2 FYNNEI. Trimming shortened V by 8 bases and J by 0 bases, and 11 bases separated the two germline ends. DNA of the CDR3: TGTGCCAGCCGGGTGCCGAGCTCCTACGAGCAGTACTTC. It codes for CASRVPSSYEQYF.

The rearrangement joins TRBV4-1 to TRBJ1-4, with D possibly TRBD1 on 5 matching bases. The CDR3 is 16 residues long. V was cut by 0 bases and J by 4 bases, with 12 bases left in between. Germline V lookup: CDR1 MGHRA, CDR2 YSYEKL. CDR3 sequence reads: CASSQDRGQGNEKLFF. The DNA for the CDR3 is TGCGCCAGCAGCCAAGATCGCGGCCAGGGTAATGAAAAACTGTTTTTT.

This chain uses TRBV12-5 with TRBJ2-1; D is unclear. In germline, CDR1 is LGHNT, CDR2 FRNRAP. The CDR3 is made up of 17 amino acids. V was shortened by 3 bases and J by 6 bases, with 21 bases between the two germline ends. In DNA, the CDR3 is TGTGCTAGTGGTTTCCGCCTGAAAGAGCGTATATCCAATGAGCAGTTCTTC. Protein product: CASGFRLKERISNEQFF. Supplemented by reference TRBV12-5 and TRBJ2-1, the full variable domain reads DARVTQTPRHKVTEMGQEVTMRCQPILGHNTVFWYRQTMMQGLELLAYFRNRAPLDDSGMPKDRFSAEMPDATLATLKIQPSEPRDSAVYFCASGFRLKERISNEQFFGPGTRLTVL.

V and J are TRBV10-3 and TRBJ1-3; D unclear. CDR1 ENHRY and CDR2 SYGVKD come from the germline V gene. The CDR3 loop spans 15 amino acids. V was trimmed by 6 bases and J by 0 bases, leaving 12 bases between them. The CDR3 region is CAIRGRGRSGNTIYF. Written as DNA, the CDR3 is TGTGCCATCAGGGGCCGGGGTCGCTCTGGAAACACCATATATTTT.

V usage is TRBV18 and J usage is TRBJ1-1, with D unresolved. The CDR3 has 13 residues. CDR1 is KGHSH, CDR2 LQKENI, per germline. V dropped 2 bases and J dropped 1 base, with 5 bases sitting between them. Here the CDR3 DNA reads TGTGCCAGCTCACCAGGCGGGAACACTGAAGCTTTCTTT. This encodes CASSPGGNTEAFF.

The rearrangement joins TRBV30 to TRBJ2-7; TRBD1 matches at 8 bases. With V trimmed by 0 bases and J by 5 bases, 6 bases remained unmatched. The CDR3 has 14 amino acids. Germline CDR1 is GTSNPN and CDR2 is SVGIG (reference sequence). This CDR3 reads CAWSVDRARHEQYF. Written as DNA, the CDR3 is TGTGCCTGGAGTGTGGACAGGGCGCGTCACGAGCAGTACTTC. The full variable domain, in which reference TRBV30 and TRBJ2-7 provide the parts outside the CDR3, is SQTIHQWPATLVQPVGSPLSLECTVEGTSNPNLYWYRQAAGRGLQLLFYSVGIGQISSEVPQNLSASRPQDRQFILSSKKLLLSDSGFYLCAWSVDRARHEQYFGPGTRLTVT.

This clone has a single count. J is TRBJ2-2 and V is TRBV29-1, with TRBD2 as a possible D gene (6 bases). Trimming stripped 6 bases from V and 3 bases from J, with 14 bases between. CDR1 and CDR2 (germline): SQVTM, ANQGSEA. The CDR3 spans 14 residues. CDR3 in DNA: TGCAGCGTGTCCTACCGGGACTACACCGGGGAGCTGTTTTTT. This sequence encodes CSVSYRDYTGELFF.

This rearrangement joins TRBV7-9 to TRBJ2-3; 7 positions agree with TRBD2. This CDR3 has 14 amino acids. V dropped 5 bases and J dropped 5; count of bases not matched to a gene: 7. CDR1 SEHNR and CDR2 FQNEAQ come from the germline V gene (reference sequence). The CDR3 region has the DNA TGTGCCAGCAGCCGTCTAGCGGTCCAAGATACGCAGTATTTT. Protein sequence: CASSRLAVQDTQYF.

The rearrangement joins TRBV7-9 to TRBJ1-1; D gene ambiguous. The CDR3 has 14 amino acids. CDR1 is SEHNR and CDR2 is FQNEAQ in the germline V gene (reference sequence). The V and J ends lost 5 bases and 3 bases respectively, with 13 bases between them. The CDR3 DNA reads TGTGCCAGCAGCCGCCGGGGAAAGGACACTGAAGCTTTCTTT. Translating gives CASSRRGKDTEAFF.

The chain has TRBV30 and TRBJ1-6; tentatively, D is TRBD1 (5 bases). The length of the CDR3 is 16 residues. Germline loops: CDR1 GTSNPN, CDR2 SVGIG (reference sequence). The CDR3 sequence: CAWAGLTSSYNSPLHF. The CDR3 DNA reads as TGTGCTTGGGCGGGACTTACCAGCTCCTATAATTCACCCCTCCACTTT.

Regarding this clone: A much larger clone is a single base away; this may be a read error. The chain is built from TRBV6-1 and TRBJ2-2; 8 bases line up with TRBD2. V shed 4 bases and J 4 bases; nucleotides not matched to a gene: 2. Germline loops: CDR1 MNHNS, CDR2 SASEGT. The CDR3 is 14 residues long. In nucleotides, the CDR3 is TGTGCCAGCAGTGTCGGGACTAGCACCGGGGAGCTGTTTTTT. This translates into CASSVGTSTGELFF.

The chain's CDR3 is CASSLRLAGGHEQYF. The CDR3, as DNA: TGTGCCAGCAGCTTACGACTAGCGGGAGGCCACGAGCAGTACTTC. The genes are TRBV11-2 and TRBJ2-7; 13 bases are shared with TRBD2. The CDR3 contains 15 residues. Germline CDR1 SGHAT, CDR2 FQNNGV. J was trimmed by 5 bases and V by 2 bases; bases with no gene match: 3.

The V and J genes are TRBV5-4 and TRBJ2-1; 14 positions agree with TRBD2. Germline V gene data show CDR1 as SGHNT and CDR2 as YYREEE (reference sequence). This CDR3 spans 18 amino acids. Trimming cost V 4 bases and J 7 bases; bases outside gene matches: 13. Here the CDR3 reads CASSPGTSGSMGLNEQFF. The CDR3, as DNA: TGTGCCAGCAGCCCCGGGACTAGCGGGAGTATGGGACTGAATGAGCAGTTCTTC.

The chain has TRBV9 and TRBJ1-1; TRBD1 is a possible D gene (6 bases). Germline V gene lookup returns CDR1 SGDLS and CDR2 YYNGEE. This CDR3 is 14 amino acids long. V was clipped by 3 bases and J by 6 bases, with 15 bases between them. CDR3 residues: CASSARTGMAEAFF. The DNA for the CDR3 is TGTGCCAGCAGCGCACGTACAGGGATGGCTGAAGCTTTCTTT.

The rearrangement joins TRBV7-2 to TRBJ2-2; weak D call: TRBD1 (6 bases). V lost 0 bases and J lost 7, with 12 bases in between. The CDR3 spans 15 residues. Germline V gives CDR1 SGHTA, CDR2 FQGNSA. As DNA, the CDR3 is TGTGCCAGCAGCTTAGCCCCAGGGGATGGCGGGGAGCTGTTTTTT. Residues: CASSLAPGDGGELFF.

This chain uses TRBV5-4 with TRBJ2-7; TRBD1 aligns across 9 bases. From germline, CDR1 is SGHNT and CDR2 YYREEE (reference sequence). The CDR3 totals 16 residues. The ends lost 0 bases at V and 6 bases at J; junction bases unmatched: 10. In nucleotides, the CDR3 is TGTGCCAGCAGCTTGGGCCTTGCGGGACAGGGAGGCGAGCAGTACTTC. Translated: CASSLGLAGQGGEQYF.